This T cell receptor beta chain was retrieved from a study of shared clonotypes between healthy human individuals. The CDR3 contains 15 residues. Germline CDR1 reads SEHNR; CDR2 reads FQNEAQ (reference sequence). V was trimmed by 0 bases and J by 2 bases, leaving 10 bases between them. The assay was immunoSEQ multiplex PCR, and TCRdb's table has in-frame clones only and misses some. The sample lists 2 million to 3 million clones, 93% occurring once. The sample consisted of naive CD4+ T cells from PBMCs. Subset denoted: CD45RA+ positively selected. This clonotype was sampled from a man younger than 35 in good health. Some clones in this sample may be carry-over from other donors' samples. The rearrangement uses TRBV7-9 and TRBJ1-1, with D uncertain. The CDR3, as DNA: TGTGCCAGCAGCTTAGCAAGTATGAGCAACACTGAAGCTTTCTTT. Translation gives CASSLASMSNTEAFF. The full variable domain, its missing parts supplied by reference TRBV7-9 and TRBJ1-1, is DTGVSQNPRHKITKRGQNVTFRCDPISEHNRLYWYRQTLGQGPEFLTYFQNEAQLEKSRLLSDRFSAERPKGSFSTLEIQRTEQGDSAMYLCASSLASMSNTEAFFGQGTRLTVV.